These 11 T cell receptor beta chains originate from one sample sequenced in a study of blood T cell repertoires in COVID-19. Method: immunoSEQ multiplex PCR; TCRdb's copy keeps in-frame clones and lacks some. In the table there are 650,000 to 800,000 clones, 85% to 90% of which are singletons. Sequencing used peripheral blood. The receptors come from a woman between 18 and 29 years old with acute or convalescent COVID-19.

V is TRBV12-3 or TRBV12-4 and J is TRBJ2-1; weak D call: TRBD2 (5 bases). Trimming shortened V by 4 bases and J by 15 bases, and 19 bases separated the two germline ends. This CDR3 comprises 13 residues. The chain's CDR3 is CASSSRRTRSPFF. DNA for the CDR3: TGTGCCAGCAGTTCCCGCCGGACTCGCTCCCCGTTCTTC.

This clone was observed a single time. The rearrangement joins TRBV7-7 to TRBJ2-5; 7 nucleotides line up with TRBD1. Germline CDR1 and CDR2: SSHAT and FNYEAQ (reference sequence). The CDR3 is made up of 15 amino acids. V shed 5 bases and J 1 base; nucleotides not matched to a gene: 7. CDR3 region: CASSPGTVSQETQYF. The CDR3 nucleotides read TGTGCCAGCAGCCCCGGGACAGTCTCCCAAGAGACCCAGTACTTC.

As regards this clone: Other DNA sequences in the same sample also yield this CDR3. J is TRBJ1-5 and V is TRBV18; TRBD1 might be the D (6 bases). CDR1 and CDR2 from the germline V gene are KGHSH and LQKENI. V gave up 6 bases and J gave up 4 bases, with 16 bases separating them. This CDR3 comprises 15 residues. The CDR3 DNA sequence: TGTGCCAGCTCTCCTGACAGGAGCTCGAATCAGCCCCAGCATTTT. It translates to CASSPDRSSNQPQHF.

The chain links TRBV9 to TRBJ2-5; the match to TRBD2 covers 8 bases. The germline CDR1 and CDR2 sequences are SGDLS and YYNGEE. This CDR3 spans 15 amino acids. The trim removed 0 bases at V and 0 bases at J, leaving 1 base unmatched. The CDR3 DNA reads as TGTGCCAGCAGCGTAGCCGGGGGGGACCAAGAGACCCAGTACTTC. Its protein is CASSVAGGDQETQYF.

V gene TRBV12-3 or TRBV12-4 combines with J gene TRBJ2-2; D is unresolved. V gave up 3 bases and J gave up 5 bases, with 7 bases separating them. The CDR3 contains 13 residues. The CDR3 sequence: CASSLRRTGELFF. DNA for the CDR3: TGTGCCAGCAGTTTGAGGCGAACCGGGGAGCTGTTTTTT.

The chain couples TRBV6-1 to TRBJ1-1, with D maybe TRBD1 (6 bases). Looked up from germline, CDR1 is MNHNS and CDR2 is SASEGT. The ends were cut back, 0 bases at V and 5 bases at J, with 13 bases in the middle. CDR3 length: 15 amino acids. This chain's CDR3 is CASSEATGFWTEAFF. CDR3 bases: TGTGCCAGCAGTGAAGCTACAGGGTTTTGGACTGAAGCTTTCTTT.

This chain uses TRBV5-6 with TRBJ2-7, with a possible D match to TRBD2 (5 bases). Trimming removed 0 bases at V and 5 bases at J, with 9 bases between. The CDR3 runs 13 residues. Germline CDR1 reads SGHDT; CDR2 reads YYEEEE. CDR3 nucleotide sequence: TGTGCCAGCAGCTTGGGCCCCGGGGACGAGCAGTACTTC. Its translation is CASSLGPGDEQYF.

The gene calls are TRBV20-1 and TRBJ1-2; no reliable D call. V lost 6 bases, J lost 4 bases, and 9 bases lay in between. CDR1 is DFQATT and CDR2 is SNEGSKA in the germline V gene (reference sequence). The CDR3 has 11 residues. The CDR3 loop reads CSAAERYGYTF. For the CDR3, the DNA is TGCAGTGCGGCAGAACGCTATGGCTACACCTTC.

The gene calls are TRBV27 and TRBJ1-2, with D possibly matching TRBD1 (6 bases). Germline V gives CDR1 MNHEY, CDR2 SMNVEV (reference sequence). Trimming removed 6 bases at V and 4 bases at J, with 12 bases between. The CDR3 runs 13 residues. The CDR3: CASSSQGAYGYTF. The DNA of the CDR3 is TGTGCCAGCAGCTCACAGGGAGCCTATGGCTACACCTTC.

This clone was recorded only once. The rearrangement joins TRBV6-2 or TRBV6-3 to TRBJ1-3, with a tentative D call TRBD1 (6 bases). The CDR3 length is 15 residues. Germline V gives CDR1 MNHEY, CDR2 SVGEGT. Deletions cut 2 bases from V and 4 bases from J, with 12 bases between. CDR3 sequence reads: CASSYDRSSGNTIYF. The CDR3 DNA reads as TGTGCCAGCAGTTACGACAGGTCGTCCGGAAACACCATATATTTT.

The V and J genes are TRBV6-1 and TRBJ1-1; D not certain. CDR1 and CDR2 (germline): MNHNS, SASEGT. Trimming pared 2 bases from V and 4 bases from J, leaving 11 bases between. The CDR3 contains 14 residues. The CDR3 region has the DNA TGTGCCAGCAGTGAACTGCAGGATCTCACTGAAGCTTTCTTT. Its protein is CASSELQDLTEAFF.